This T cell receptor (beta chain) originates from a study of OX40 agonist ivuxolimab in advanced cancers. Study-level findings and limits: Within 6 weeks, CD4+ and CD8+ blood T cells expanded clonally at 0.1 to 3.0 mg/kg. CD8+ T cells (on average) carried more expanded clones than CD4+ T cells.

The assay was immunoSEQ multiplex PCR, and TCRdb's table has in-frame clones only and misses some. The sample lists over 85,000 clones; approximately 93% were seen once. With regard to this clone: Its antigen is not identified.

This CDR3 has 17 residues. Germline V gene lookup returns CDR1 SGHNT and CDR2 YENEEA. J gave up 7 bases and V 1 base, and 11 bases lay outside the gene matches. This TCR was sampled from an adult with an advanced solid tumor such as melanoma, head and neck, liver or kidney cancer. The starting material was CD4+ or CD8+ T cells sorted from blood, obtained in a trial of the OX40 agonist ivuxolimab. The chain couples TRBV11-3 to TRBJ2-1; TRBD2 matches at 9 bases. Here the CDR3 DNA reads TGTGCCAGCAGCTTAGGGTGGCGGGAGGGCTATTTTAATGAGCAGTTCTTC. Protein sequence: CASSLGWREGYFNEQFF. Based on the CDR3 plus reference TRBV11-3 and TRBJ2-1, the full variable domain is EAGVVQSPRYKIIEKKQPVAFWCNPISGHNTLYWYLQNLGQGPELLIRYENEEAVDDSQLPKDRFSAERLKGVDSTLKIQPAELGDSAVYLCASSLGWREGYFNEQFFGPGTRLTVL.